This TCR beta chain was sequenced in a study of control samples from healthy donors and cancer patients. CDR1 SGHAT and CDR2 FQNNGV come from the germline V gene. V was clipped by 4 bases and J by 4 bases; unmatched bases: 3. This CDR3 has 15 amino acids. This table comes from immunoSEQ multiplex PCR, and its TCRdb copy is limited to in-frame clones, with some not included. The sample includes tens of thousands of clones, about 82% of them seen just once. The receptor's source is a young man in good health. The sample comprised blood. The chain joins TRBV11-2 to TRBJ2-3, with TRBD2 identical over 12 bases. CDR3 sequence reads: CASSSGLAGSDTQYF. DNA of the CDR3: TGTGCCAGCAGCTCCGGACTAGCGGGGTCAGATACGCAGTATTTT.